A selection of T cell receptor beta chains follows, all from one sample in a study of Ad26.COV2.S vaccination and SARS-CoV-2 variants. Here immunoSEQ multiplex PCR was the method, and the copy in TCRdb shows in-frame clones only, minus some. This sample has 300,000 to 350,000 clones, with about 85% found just once. The sample was peripheral blood, taken in a trial of Ad26.COV2.S vaccine versus placebo. The source is a person between 18 and 65 years old who received the Ad26.COV2.S COVID-19 vaccine or a placebo. The CDR3 runs from the conserved cysteine through the conserved F or W. A D gene is named only where the DNA matches it firmly. Size is omitted from some rows. Given values are once, few, many or a class for expanded clones.

d_gene	v_gene	j_gene	abundance	CDR3aa	CDR3nt
NA	TRBV28	TRBJ2-4	few	CASTTSDPAIQYF	TGTGCCAGCACCACCAGCGACCCTGCTATTCAGTACTTC
NA	TRBV19	TRBJ1-3	NA	CASSLRKGFGGNTIYF	TGTGCCAGTAGTCTCCGTAAGGGATTTGGTGGAAACACCATATATTTT
TRBD2	TRBV28	TRBJ2-7	NA	CASRAGGSYEQYF	TGTGCCAGCCGGGCGGGGGGGTCGTACGAGCAGTACTTC
NA	TRBV3-1/TRBV3-2	TRBJ2-7	NA	CASSRLGGTYEQYF	TGTGCCAGCAGCCGCCTGGGGGGAACCTACGAGCAGTACTTC
NA	TRBV27	TRBJ2-3	NA	CASSLNKRSRTDTQYF	TGTGCCAGCAGCTTAAACAAGAGGTCAAGGACAGATACGCAGTATTTT
NA	TRBV14	TRBJ1-3	NA	CASRSSSGNTIYF	TGTGCCAGCAGGAGTTCCTCTGGAAACACCATATATTTT
NA	TRBV5-6	TRBJ2-7	NA	CASSFRKRGIYEQYF	TGTGCCAGCAGCTTCCGCAAACGGGGGATTTACGAGCAGTACTTC
TRBD1	TRBV3-1/TRBV3-2	TRBJ1-2	NA	CASSQVPTGGGYGYTF	TGTGCCAGCAGCCAAGTCCCCACAGGGGGTGGCTATGGCTACACCTTC
TRBD2	TRBV5-1	TRBJ2-6	NA	CASSTNPGTKFTGANVLTF	TGCGCCAGCAGCACAAATCCCGGGACTAAGTTTACTGGGGCCAACGTCCTGACTTTC
NA	TRBV16	TRBJ1-2	NA	CASSQSVTTPLANYGYTF	TGTGCCAGCAGCCAATCCGTGACAACACCCTTAGCTAACTATGGCTACACCTTC
NA	TRBV27	TRBJ1-1	few	CASSLRRNTEAFF	TGTGCCAGCAGTTTAAGGCGGAACACTGAAGCTTTCTTT
NA	TRBV2	TRBJ1-6	NA	CASDRREKSPLHF	TGTGCCTCCGATAGGAGGGAGAAGTCACCCCTCCACTTT
NA	TRBV5-8	TRBJ1-4	NA	CASRRGQATNEKLFF	TGTGCCAGCAGACGTGGACAAGCAACTAATGAAAAACTGTTTTTT
NA	TRBV29-1	TRBJ1-1	once	CSGFSTLRNTEAFF	TGCAGCGGCTTCTCGACACTAAGGAACACTGAAGCTTTCTTT
NA	TRBV2	TRBJ1-3	NA	CASSDRGAERNTIYF	TGTGCCAGCAGTGACAGAGGGGCCGAAAGAAACACCATATATTTT
NA	TRBV6-4	TRBJ2-6	NA	CASSVWAGASSGANVLTF	TGTGCCAGCAGTGTTTGGGCAGGGGCCAGCTCTGGGGCCAACGTCCTGACTTTC
NA	TRBV28	TRBJ1-2	NA	CASSLFFYGYTF	TGTGCCAGCAGTTTATTTTTCTATGGCTACACCTTC
TRBD1	TRBV12-5	TRBJ2-7	NA	CASGLVRRTGLHEQYF	TGTGCTAGTGGCCTGGTAAGAAGGACAGGGCTCCACGAGCAGTACTTC
NA	TRBV7-2	TRBJ2-7	once	CASSPSWGTHYEQYF	TGTGCCAGCAGCCCGTCCTGGGGCACACATTACGAGCAGTACTTC
TRBD1	TRBV5-1	TRBJ2-5	NA	CASSVGQIGETQYF	TGCGCCAGCAGCGTGGGACAGATTGGAGAGACCCAGTACTTC
NA	TRBV19	TRBJ1-5	NA	CASSSTGRNQPQHF	TGTGCCAGTAGTTCCACAGGGAGGAATCAGCCCCAGCATTTT
NA	TRBV19	TRBJ1-5	NA	CASARGRDQPQHF	TGTGCCAGCGCTAGGGGCCGGGATCAGCCCCAGCATTTT